This TCR beta chain was retrieved from a study of T cell repertoires in cytomegalovirus infection. TCRdb redid the calling of the reads with MiXCR, one entry per CDR3 protein. The table includes hundreds of thousands of distinct CDR3 sequences, around a third detected once. Of note for this clonotype: Its antigen is currently unknown.

This clonotype originated in a human donor in good health (CMV status not recorded). Some clones in this sample may be carry-over from other donors' samples. The sample in question was cultured PBMCs, obtained from culture after CMV antigen stimulation.

CDR3 residues: CASSIVGQGGQPQHF. In nucleotides, the CDR3 is TGTGCCAGTAGTATAGTTGGACAGGGCGGGCAGCCCCAGCATTTT. This chain joins TRBV19 and TRBJ1-5; 8 nucleotides match TRBD1. J lost 7 bases, V lost 1 base, and 6 bases had no gene match. Germline CDR1 reads LNHDA; CDR2 reads SQIVND (reference sequence). The CDR3 runs 15 residues.